The 31 T cell receptor beta chains in this list originate from one sample, sequenced in a study of T cells expressing NK-cell markers. TCRdb re-called the 5' RACE reads and catalogs CDR3 proteins one per entry, DNA excluded. This repertoire comprises about 150,000 distinct CDR3 sequences; its ten largest clones make up around 12%. Specimen: blood T cells: a sorted CD56 or NKG2C T cell subset, CD4+ or CD8+ T cells, or bulk PBMC T cells (not recorded which). The receptor source for this set is a man between 18 and 29 years old in good health.

This chain links TRBV4-3 with TRBJ2-1; TCRdb picks TRBD2, but there is no DNA to check that call. CDR3 length equals 18 residues. Germline lookup yields CDR1 LGHNA and CDR2 YSLEER. Here the CDR3 reads CASSQDLWTSGSFYEQFF.

This chain links TRBV5-6 with TRBJ2-6. The CDR3 extends over 12 amino acids. Looked up from germline, CDR1 is SGHDT and CDR2 is YYEEEE. CDR3 loop: CASSLGANVLTF.

V gene TRBV7-6 combines with J gene TRBJ2-3; TCRdb names TRBD1, which stays unverified in the absence of DNA. Germline V gene data show CDR1 as SGHVS and CDR2 as FNYEAQ. The CDR3 is 15 amino acids. The CDR3 sequence is CASSLLPGGTDTQYF.

The rearrangement joins TRBV5-4 to TRBJ1-1; the D call of TRBD1 rests on TCRdb alone, since no DNA is present to check it. CDR3 length: 15 amino acids. Germline assignment: CDR1 SGHNT and CDR2 YYREEE (reference sequence). The CDR3 is CASSLSRGMNTEAFF.

This chain uses TRBV5-6 with TRBJ2-3; TCRdb calls TRBD2, which cannot be checked without DNA. Per germline, CDR1 SGHDT and CDR2 YYEEEE. The length of the CDR3 is 16 residues. CDR3 sequence reads: CASSGTSQYSTDTQYF.

The chain recombines TRBV20-1 with TRBJ2-7; TCRdb's D call, TRBD1, is unchecked because there is no DNA. The CDR3 totals 14 residues. The V gene's germline CDR1 is DFQATT and CDR2 SNEGSKA (reference sequence). CDR3 residues: CSAREGQGNPEQYF.

The CDR3 loop reads CASSQGGQPDEKLFF. The rearrangement uses TRBV5-1 and TRBJ1-4; absent DNA, TCRdb's TRBD1 call cannot be checked. CDR3 length equals 15 residues. Per germline, CDR1 SGHRS and CDR2 YFSETQ.

The chain is built from TRBV12-3 or TRBV12-4 and TRBJ2-7. The CDR3 runs to 13 residues. Here the CDR3 reads CASSLTSLYEQYF.

The gene calls are TRBV19 and TRBJ1-1; TCRdb's assignment of TRBD1 cannot be checked, as there is no DNA. Germline V gene data show CDR1 as LNHDA and CDR2 as SQIVND (reference sequence). The length of the CDR3 is 17 residues. CDR3 protein: CASNHGTDISWDTEAFF. Together with reference TRBV19 and TRBJ1-1, the CDR3 gives the full variable domain: DGGITQSPKYLFRKEGQNVTLSCEQNLNHDAMYWYRQDPGQGLRLIYYSQIVNDFQKGDIAEGYSVSREKKESFPLTVTSAQKNPTAFYLCASNHGTDISWDTEAFFGQGTRLTVV.

The chain uses TRBV20-1 and TRBJ2-3; TCRdb outputs TRBD2, but without DNA this stays unchecked. Germline CDR1 reads DFQATT; CDR2 reads SNEGSKA (reference sequence). The CDR3 is made up of 15 amino acids. The CDR3 is CSALGQAGFTDTQYF.

The CDR3 reads CASSPRLAGLDNEQFF. V gene TRBV7-9 combines with J gene TRBJ2-1; without DNA, the TCRdb call of TRBD2 cannot be checked. The CDR3 contains 16 residues. Germline V gene data show CDR1 as SEHNR and CDR2 as FQNEAQ (reference sequence).

CDR3 amino acids: CASSHNRGDTQYF. This chain links TRBV6-1 with TRBJ2-3; the TCRdb D gene call, TRBD1, has no DNA to confirm it. Per the germline V gene, CDR1 is MNHNS and CDR2 is SASEGT. This CDR3 is 13 amino acids long.

The chain couples TRBV3-1 to TRBJ1-5; TCRdb gives TRBD1 as the D gene, but with no DNA this cannot be confirmed. Germline lookup yields CDR1 LGHDT and CDR2 YNNKEL (reference sequence). The CDR3 has 19 amino acids. This CDR3 reads CASSQVVSRGINSNQPQHF.

The V gene is TRBV6-1, the J gene TRBJ2-7. The CDR3 extends over 15 amino acids. Germline assignment: CDR1 MNHNS and CDR2 SASEGT. CDR3 amino acids: CASLIDSMAYYEQYF.

The chain has TRBV6-2 or TRBV6-3 and TRBJ1-4; the D gene TCRdb calls, TRBD1, cannot be checked with no DNA. The germline V gene has CDR1 MNHEY and CDR2 SVGEGT. The length of the CDR3 is 17 residues. The CDR3 loop is CASSYSRRDATNEKLFF.

The V and J genes are TRBV6-5 and TRBJ2-5; the D gene TCRdb calls, TRBD2, cannot be checked with no DNA. This CDR3 region has 17 residues. Germline CDR1 is MNHEY and CDR2 is SVGAGI. The CDR3 region is CASSYPGLAGEGETQYF.

CDR3 loop: CASSWTSGNPRETQYF. The chain couples TRBV19 to TRBJ2-5; TCRdb proposes TRBD2, but this gene call is untestable without DNA. CDR3 length equals 16 residues. Germline CDR1 LNHDA, CDR2 SQIVND (reference sequence).

V gene TRBV6-6 combines with J gene TRBJ2-7; TCRdb designates TRBD2, a call that cannot be tested without DNA. The germline CDR1 and CDR2 sequences are MNHNY and SVGAGI (reference sequence). This CDR3 contains 12 residues. The CDR3 protein is CATHRGEGGQYF.

The CDR3 protein is CASRSQDSILAKNIQYF. The chain joins TRBV21-1 to TRBJ2-4; TCRdb indicates TRBD1, and absent DNA this call remains unverified. TRBV21-1 is described as a pseudogene. The CDR3 runs 17 residues.

The rearrangement joins TRBV7-2 to TRBJ2-7; TCRdb reports TRBD2, a call that lacks DNA to check it against. The germline CDR1 and CDR2 sequences are SGHTA and FQGNSA. The CDR3 consists of 15 residues. The CDR3 region is CASSLELAGSYEQYF.

The V call is TRBV5-1, the J call TRBJ2-1; the D call from TCRdb, TRBD1, cannot be confirmed without DNA. Germline values: CDR1 SGHRS, CDR2 YFSETQ. The CDR3 contains 15 residues. CDR3 sequence reads: CASSFPGQVSNEQFF. Full variable domain (missing parts from reference TRBV5-1 and TRBJ2-1): KAGVTQTPRYLIKTRGQQVTLSCSPISGHRSVSWYQQTPGQGLQFLFEYFSETQRNKGNFPGRFSGRQFSNSRSEMNVSTLELGDSALYLCASSFPGQVSNEQFFGPGTRLTVL.

V usage is TRBV5-1 and J usage is TRBJ1-1. The CDR3 is 15 amino acids. Germline CDR1 reads SGHRS; CDR2 reads YFSETQ. The CDR3 here is CASSLEPGGGTEAFF.

The V and J genes are TRBV12-3 or TRBV12-4 and TRBJ2-3; TCRdb proposes TRBD2, but this gene call is untestable without DNA. This CDR3 comprises 14 residues. This chain's CDR3 is CASKLAGGLDTQYF.

The chain employs TRBV4-1 and TRBJ2-2; the TRBD2 assignment by TCRdb is unverifiable without DNA. The CDR3 is 19 amino acids. From germline, CDR1 is MGHRA and CDR2 YSYEKL. The CDR3 loop is CASSQERSGLAGEAGELFF.

The chain has TRBV28 and TRBJ2-2; checking the TCRdb D call of TRBD1 is not possible without DNA. The CDR3 has 17 residues. Germline V gives CDR1 MDHEN, CDR2 SYDVKM. CDR3 loop: CASSLIGGRWNTGELFF.

CDR3 sequence reads: CASSRVSEPKLFF. This chain connects TRBV7-2 to TRBJ1-4; TCRdb returns TRBD1, unconfirmable since there is no DNA. Germline V gene lookup returns CDR1 SGHTA and CDR2 FQGNSA. CDR3 size: 13 residues.

The chain employs TRBV27 and TRBJ2-5; there is no DNA to check the TCRdb D call of TRBD1. Germline CDR1 reads MNHEY; CDR2 reads SMNVEV (reference sequence). There are 16 residues in the CDR3. The CDR3: CASSPGRTLGWETQYF.

The rearrangement joins TRBV12-3 or TRBV12-4 to TRBJ2-1; TCRdb picks TRBD2, but there is no DNA to check that call. The CDR3 has 13 residues. The CDR3 region is CASSRTSVNEQFF.

V usage is TRBV12-3 or TRBV12-4 and J usage is TRBJ2-4; TCRdb outputs TRBD1, but without DNA this stays unchecked. There are 15 residues in the CDR3. Here the CDR3 reads CASRGQDLAKNIQYF.

The chain joins TRBV4-3 to TRBJ2-1; lacking DNA, the TRBD2 call made by TCRdb goes unchecked. Per the germline V gene, CDR1 is LGHNA and CDR2 is YSLEER. The CDR3 runs 13 residues. The CDR3 sequence: CASSQDSGDEQFF.

J is TRBJ1-3 and V is TRBV15. CDR3 length: 13 amino acids. The germline CDR1 and CDR2 sequences are LNHNV and YYDKDF (reference sequence). The CDR3 spells CATRPDSGNTIYF.